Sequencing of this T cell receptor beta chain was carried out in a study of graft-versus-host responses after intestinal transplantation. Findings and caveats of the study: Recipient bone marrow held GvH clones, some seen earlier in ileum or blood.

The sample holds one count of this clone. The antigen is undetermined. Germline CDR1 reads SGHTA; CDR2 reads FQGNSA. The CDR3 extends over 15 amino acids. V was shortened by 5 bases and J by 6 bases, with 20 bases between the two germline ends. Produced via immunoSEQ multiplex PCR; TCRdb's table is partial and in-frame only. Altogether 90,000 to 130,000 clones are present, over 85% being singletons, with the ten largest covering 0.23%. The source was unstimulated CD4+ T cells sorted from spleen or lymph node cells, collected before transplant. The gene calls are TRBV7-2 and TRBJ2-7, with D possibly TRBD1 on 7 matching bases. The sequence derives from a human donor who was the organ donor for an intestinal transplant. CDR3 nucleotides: TGTGCCAGCAGCATTGACAGGGATAAAGCGGGCGAGCAGTACTTC. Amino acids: CASSIDRDKAGEQYF.